This T cell receptor (beta chain) comes out of a study of shared clonotypes between healthy human individuals. Whole-study context: Three CD4 naive, three CD4 memory, two CD8 naive and one CD8 memory plate were used per donor. Regarding the study as a whole: All-four-donor shared clonotypes had higher generation probabilities than non-shared clonotypes did. Relative to memory subsets, naive subsets generally showed larger estimated richness.

A remark on this clone: The target antigen is unknown.

As originally analysed: Owing to the provision of junction-only sequences devoid of quality scores by immunoSEQ, filtering differed. Using immunoSEQ multiplex PCR, the repertoire was profiled, and TCRdb retains in-frame clones only, with some absent. That table supplies the V and J calls and clone size; D and trimming were determined from the DNA. The repertoire consists of around 580,000 clones, with more than 95% occurring once and the leading ten covering 0.25% to 0.35%. Only CD45RO-negative cells positively selected for CCR7 counted as naive CD8 cells, so terminally differentiated effector memory CD45RA+ cells were excluded. Between the trimmed V and J ends, which lost 6 bases and 6 bases, there was a span of 17 bases. The CDR3 length is 14 residues. Germline V lookup: CDR1 MDHEN, CDR2 SYDVKM.

The sample was naive CD8+ T cells sorted from blood. This clonotype was obtained from a man aged 25-45 years in good health. V gene TRBV28 combines with J gene TRBJ1-1; D remains ambiguous. The CDR3 loop reads CASSGSGHSPEAFF. Here the CDR3 DNA reads TGTGCCAGCAGCGGTAGCGGCCATTCCCCTGAAGCTTTCTTT.